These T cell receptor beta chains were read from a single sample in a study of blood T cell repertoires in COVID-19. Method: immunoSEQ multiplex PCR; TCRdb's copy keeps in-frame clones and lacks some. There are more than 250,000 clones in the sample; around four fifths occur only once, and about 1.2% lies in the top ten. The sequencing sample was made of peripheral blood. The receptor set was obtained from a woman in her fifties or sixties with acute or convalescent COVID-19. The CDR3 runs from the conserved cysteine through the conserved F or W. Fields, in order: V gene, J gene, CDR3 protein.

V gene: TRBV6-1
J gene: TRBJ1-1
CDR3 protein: CASSEARADTEAFF

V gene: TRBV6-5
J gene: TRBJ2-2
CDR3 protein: CASRTGQGNTGELFF

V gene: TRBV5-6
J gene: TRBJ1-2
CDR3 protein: CASGHRDTGYIYYGYTF

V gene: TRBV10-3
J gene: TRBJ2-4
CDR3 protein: CAISEGTGHKNIQYF

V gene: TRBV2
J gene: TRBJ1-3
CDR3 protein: CASSEDSLSGNTIYF

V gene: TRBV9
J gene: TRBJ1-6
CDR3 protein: CASSSDRNSPLHF

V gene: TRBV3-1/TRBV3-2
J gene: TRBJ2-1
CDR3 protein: CASSQVIDEQFF

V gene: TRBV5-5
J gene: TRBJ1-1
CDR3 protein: CASSVTAVGMNTEAFF

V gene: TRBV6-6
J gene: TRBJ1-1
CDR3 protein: CASSLYTQWTGEYTEAFF

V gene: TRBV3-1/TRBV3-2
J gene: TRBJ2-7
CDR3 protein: CASSHRDSYEQYF

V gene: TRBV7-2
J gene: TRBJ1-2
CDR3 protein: CASSSLGALYGYTF

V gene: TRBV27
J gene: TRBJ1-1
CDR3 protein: CASRSTGVSPFF

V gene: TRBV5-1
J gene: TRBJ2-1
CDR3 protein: CASSPGDGSYNEQFF

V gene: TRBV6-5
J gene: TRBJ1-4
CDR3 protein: CASRPAGSTNEKLFF

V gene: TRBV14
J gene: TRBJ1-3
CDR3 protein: CASSWIPGQGFGSGNTIYF

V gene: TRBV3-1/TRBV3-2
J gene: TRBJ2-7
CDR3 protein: CASSQGDTPSYEQYF

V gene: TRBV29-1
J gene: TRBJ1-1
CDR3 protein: CSVDPGGGNTEAFF

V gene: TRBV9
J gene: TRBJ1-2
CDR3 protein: CASMGRADYGYTF

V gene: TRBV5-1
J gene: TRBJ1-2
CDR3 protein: CASSFRQGGGYTF

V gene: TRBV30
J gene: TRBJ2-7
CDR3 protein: CAWSVSGSLAYEQYF

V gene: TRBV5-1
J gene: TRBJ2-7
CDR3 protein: CASSTGTGYEQYF

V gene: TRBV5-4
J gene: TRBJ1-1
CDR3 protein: CASSLARNTEAFF

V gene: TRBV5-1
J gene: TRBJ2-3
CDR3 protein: CASSYMGLAGTTTDTQYF

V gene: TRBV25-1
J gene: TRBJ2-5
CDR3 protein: CASVGQAQETQYF

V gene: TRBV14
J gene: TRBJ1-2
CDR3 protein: CASSQVGTGQRGYTF

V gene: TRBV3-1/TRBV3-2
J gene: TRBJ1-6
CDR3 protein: CASSQTTGGGVNSPLHF

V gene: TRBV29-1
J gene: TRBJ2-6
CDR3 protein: CSVVRSGANVLTF

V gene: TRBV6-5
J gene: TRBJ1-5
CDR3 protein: CASRQGIAQPQHF

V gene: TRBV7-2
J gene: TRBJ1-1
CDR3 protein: CASSLGVANTEAFF

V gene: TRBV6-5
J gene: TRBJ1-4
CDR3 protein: CASSQQGATNEKLFF

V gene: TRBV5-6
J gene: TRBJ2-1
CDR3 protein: CASSFGTSGGFYNEQFF

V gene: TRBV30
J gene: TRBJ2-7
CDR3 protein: CACTPTSGEQYF

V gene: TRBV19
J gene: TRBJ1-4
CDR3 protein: CASPTSGTADDNEKLFF

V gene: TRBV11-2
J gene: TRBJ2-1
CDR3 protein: CASSLAPSSYNEQFF

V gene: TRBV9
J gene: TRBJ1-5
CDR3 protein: CASSVDGTGYQPQHF

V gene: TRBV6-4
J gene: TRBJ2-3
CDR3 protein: CASSAQLQDQDTQYF

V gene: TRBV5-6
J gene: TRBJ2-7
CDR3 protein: CASSGLGQGAYEQYF

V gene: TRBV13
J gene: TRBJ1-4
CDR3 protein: CASRLNRGYDEKLFF

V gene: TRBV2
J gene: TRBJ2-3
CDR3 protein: CASRATADTQYF

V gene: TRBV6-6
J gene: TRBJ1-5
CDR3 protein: CASSQDASYQPQHF

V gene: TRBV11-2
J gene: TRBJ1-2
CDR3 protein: CASSPGQGNYGYTF

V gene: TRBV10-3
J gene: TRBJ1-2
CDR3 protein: CAISELDRDSSYTF

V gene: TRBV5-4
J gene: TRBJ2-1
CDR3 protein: CASSFGTDDNEQFF

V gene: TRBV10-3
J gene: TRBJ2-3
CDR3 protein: CAIRNAEPRDTQYF

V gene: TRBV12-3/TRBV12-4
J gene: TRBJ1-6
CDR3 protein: CASTLRVNSPLHF

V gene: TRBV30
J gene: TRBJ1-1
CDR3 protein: CAQTGYTEAFF

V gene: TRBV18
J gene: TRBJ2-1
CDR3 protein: CASSPVAEAYNEQFF

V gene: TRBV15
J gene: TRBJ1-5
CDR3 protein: CATSRAVAGQPQHF

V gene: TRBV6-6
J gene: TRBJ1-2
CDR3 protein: CASSYPTGGYTF

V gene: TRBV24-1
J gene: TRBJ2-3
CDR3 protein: CATSDFLATDTQYF

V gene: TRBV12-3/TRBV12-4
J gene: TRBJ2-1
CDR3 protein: CASSTGWNEQFF

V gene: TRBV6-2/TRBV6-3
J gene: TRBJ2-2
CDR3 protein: CASSYSIGGGTANTGELFF

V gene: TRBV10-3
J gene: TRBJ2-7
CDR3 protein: CAISRRELSYEQYF

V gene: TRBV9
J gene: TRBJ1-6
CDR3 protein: CASSADRGGNSPLHF

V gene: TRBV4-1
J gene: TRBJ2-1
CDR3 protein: CASSSGRGGPDNEQFF

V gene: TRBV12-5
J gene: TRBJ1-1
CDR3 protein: CASGFFARGEAFF

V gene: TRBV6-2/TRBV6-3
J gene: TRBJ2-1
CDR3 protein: CASSPPGAPYNEQFF

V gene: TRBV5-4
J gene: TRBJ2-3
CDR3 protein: CASKRGGEGDTQYF

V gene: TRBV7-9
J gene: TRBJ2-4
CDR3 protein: CASSPVAKNIQYF

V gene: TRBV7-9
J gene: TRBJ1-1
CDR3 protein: CASSLDLQGDTEAFF